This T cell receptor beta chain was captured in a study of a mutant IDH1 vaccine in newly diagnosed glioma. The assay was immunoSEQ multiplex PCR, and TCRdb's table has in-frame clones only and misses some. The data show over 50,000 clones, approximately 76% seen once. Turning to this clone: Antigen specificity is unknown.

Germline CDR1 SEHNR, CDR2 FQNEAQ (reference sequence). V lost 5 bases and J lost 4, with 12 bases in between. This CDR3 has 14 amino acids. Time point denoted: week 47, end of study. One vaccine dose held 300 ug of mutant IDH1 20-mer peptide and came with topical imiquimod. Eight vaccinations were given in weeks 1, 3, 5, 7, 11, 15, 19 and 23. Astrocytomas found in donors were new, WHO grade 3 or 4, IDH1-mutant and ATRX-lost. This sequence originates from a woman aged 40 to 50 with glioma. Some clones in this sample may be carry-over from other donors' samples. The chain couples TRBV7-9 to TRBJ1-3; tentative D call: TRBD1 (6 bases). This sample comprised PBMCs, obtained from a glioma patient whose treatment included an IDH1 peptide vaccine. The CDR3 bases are TGTGCCAGCAGCGGAACCGGACAGGGAAACACCATATATTTT. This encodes CASSGTGQGNTIYF.